These 28 T cell receptor beta chains were sequenced from one sample in a study of sequential checkpoint blockade in melanoma. As for treatment: randomized to nivolumab then ipilimumab (arm A) or the reverse (arm B). The assay was immunoSEQ multiplex PCR, and TCRdb's table has in-frame clones only and misses some. The data hold some 40,000 clones, with about 88% observed a single time. The sequencing here drew on CD8+ T cells sorted from blood (inferred from file names), taken from a patient given nivolumab and ipilimumab in sequence. These TCRs come from a human donor with melanoma.

The rearrangement joins TRBV9 to TRBJ1-4; D is perhaps TRBD1 (5 bases). V shed 0 bases and J shed 12 bases, with 9 bases lying between them. Germline lookup yields CDR1 SGDLS and CDR2 YYNGEE. The CDR3 extends over 12 amino acids. In DNA, the CDR3 is TGTGCCAGCAGCGTAGTGGGGCACGAACTGTTTTTT. It specifies CASSVVGHELFF.

V and J are TRBV14 and TRBJ2-5; no clear D gene. The CDR3 runs to 13 residues. From germline, CDR1 is SGHDN and CDR2 FVKESK. Trimming took 4 bases from V and 0 from J, leaving 6 bases between them. The CDR3 loop is CASSPDYQETQYF. DNA of the CDR3: TGTGCCAGCAGCCCCGACTACCAAGAGACCCAGTACTTC. Together with reference TRBV14 and TRBJ2-5, the CDR3 gives the full variable domain: EAGVTQFPSHSVIEKGQTVTLRCDPISGHDNLYWYRRVMGKEIKFLLHFVKESKQDESGMPNNRFLAERTGGTYSTLKVQPAELEDSGVYFCASSPDYQETQYFGPGTRLLVL.

This chain connects TRBV27 to TRBJ1-1, with D tentatively TRBD1 (5 bases). V dropped 6 bases and J dropped 0 bases, with 17 bases sitting between them. The germline gives CDR1 MNHEY, CDR2 SMNVEV (reference sequence). The CDR3 spans 16 residues. The CDR3 DNA sequence: TGTGCCAGCAGCCCGGGAGTGAGGGGCTTGAACACTGAAGCTTTCTTT. Its protein product is CASSPGVRGLNTEAFF.

J is TRBJ2-5 and V is TRBV27; a weak D match, TRBD2 (6 bases). Gene TRBJ2-7 matches the end of the DNA better, so the J call may be wrong. The CDR3 is made up of 14 amino acids. The V gene's germline CDR1 is MNHEY and CDR2 SMNVEV (reference sequence). The CDR3 nucleotides read TGTGCCAGCAGTTTAGGGGGGTCCTCCTACGAGCAGTACTTC. Translating gives CASSLGGSSYEQYF.

This chain joins TRBV19 and TRBJ2-2; tentative D call: TRBD2 (5 bases). Germline V gives CDR1 LNHDA, CDR2 SQIVND (reference sequence). The CDR3 length is 17 residues. V was cut by 2 bases and J by 6 bases, with 19 bases left in between. Here the CDR3 reads CASSIPPPEARAGELFF. Here the CDR3 DNA reads TGTGCCAGTAGTATACCCCCCCCGGAGGCCCGCGCCGGGGAGCTGTTTTTT.

This clone appeared a single time. This CDR3 reads CASSLGAGLGTGANVLTF. In nucleotides, the CDR3 is TGTGCCAGCAGTTTAGGGGCAGGGCTGGGGACTGGGGCCAACGTCCTGACTTTC. V is TRBV27 and J is TRBJ2-6, with TRBD1 as a possible D gene (5 bases). The CDR3 runs 18 residues. Trimming stripped 2 bases from V and 2 bases from J, with 16 bases between. CDR1 MNHEY and CDR2 SMNVEV come from the germline V gene (reference sequence).

J is TRBJ2-1 and V is TRBV4-3; 10 bases line up with TRBD2. CDR1 and CDR2 from the germline V gene are LGHNA and YSLEER. Losses at the gene ends were 3 bases for V and 5 bases for J; bases not matched to a gene: 7. The CDR3 is 16 residues long. This chain's CDR3 is CASSHLAGGANNEQFF. CDR3 nucleotides: TGCGCCAGCAGCCATTTAGCGGGAGGAGCTAACAATGAGCAGTTCTTC.

The genes are TRBV27 and TRBJ2-1; the match to TRBD2 covers 13 bases. CDR1 is MNHEY, CDR2 SMNVEV, per germline (reference sequence). V lost 5 bases to trimming and J lost 7 bases; unmatched junction nucleotides: 2. The CDR3 has 14 amino acids. CDR3 amino acids: CASSRTSGSNEQFF. The CDR3 coding sequence is TGTGCCAGCAGTCGGACTAGCGGGAGTAATGAGCAGTTCTTC.

V and J are TRBV27 and TRBJ2-7; TRBD1 aligns across 8 bases. Germline values: CDR1 MNHEY, CDR2 SMNVEV (reference sequence). CDR3 length: 13 residues. J gave up 4 bases and V 4 bases, and 3 bases lay outside the gene matches. DNA of the CDR3: TGTGCCAGCAGTTCGAGACAGGGGTACGAGCAGTACTTC. It encodes CASSSRQGYEQYF.

Comment on this clone: Other DNA variants within this sample encode the same CDR3. The CDR3 coding sequence is TGTGCCAGCAGTTTATCTGGGACGGGAGCCTACGAGCAGTACTTC. This codes for CASSLSGTGAYEQYF. The chain couples TRBV27 to TRBJ2-7; D is possibly TRBD2 (6 bases). The V end was cut by 0 bases, the J end by 2 bases, with 11 bases between. The V gene's germline CDR1 is MNHEY and CDR2 SMNVEV (reference sequence). The CDR3 has 15 amino acids.

As regards this clone: An end of the junction differs from the germline gene, which may be a read error. The rearrangement joins TRBV5-4 to TRBJ1-2; TRBD1 aligns across 8 bases. The CDR3 has 14 amino acids. Germline V gives CDR1 SGHNT, CDR2 YYREEE (reference sequence). The CDR3 loop is CARSFLTGGYGYTF. In DNA form, the CDR3 reads TGTGCCCGCAGCTTTTTAACAGGGGGCTATGGCTACACCTTC.

This rearrangement joins TRBV7-2 to TRBJ2-3; D possibly corresponds to TRBD1 (5 bases). CDR1 is SGHTA, CDR2 FQGNSA, per germline. The CDR3 has 18 amino acids. Trimming pared 5 bases from V and 2 bases from J, leaving 23 bases between. The CDR3 DNA is TGTGCCAGCAGCCCCAGGTATAACGACAGAGAACTCACAGATACGCAGTATTTT. Translation: CASSPRYNDRELTDTQYF.

Concerning this clone itself: The junction shows a germline mismatch at one end, possibly a read error. V usage is TRBV4-1 and J usage is TRBJ1-5; D remains unclear. From germline, CDR1 is MGHRA and CDR2 YSYEKL. The CDR3 runs to 16 residues. The CDR3 DNA sequence: TGCGCCAGCAGCATAAGCTTGGACGGAGGCAACCAGCCCCAGCATTTT. Its protein is CASSISLDGGNQPQHF.

V and J are TRBV9 and TRBJ2-2, with D possibly being TRBD1 (6 bases). Trimming stripped 4 bases from V and 4 bases from J, with 11 bases between. The CDR3 contains 14 residues. Germline V gene lookup returns CDR1 SGDLS and CDR2 YYNGEE. CDR3 sequence: CASSPGVGTGELFF. CDR3 in DNA: TGTGCCAGCAGCCCAGGGGTTGGCACCGGGGAGCTGTTTTTT. The whole variable domain, filled in from reference TRBV9 and TRBJ2-2, reads DSGVTQTPKHLITATGQRVTLRCSPRSGDLSVYWYQQSLDQGLQFLIQYYNGEERAKGNILERFSAQQFPDLHSELNLSSLELGDSALYFCASSPGVGTGELFFGEGSRLTVL.

This chain joins TRBV12-5 and TRBJ1-5; D ambiguous. This CDR3 has 15 amino acids. The ends were cut back, 1 base at V and 0 bases at J, with 7 bases in the middle. Germline CDR1 LGHNT, CDR2 FRNRAP. This CDR3 is CASGLGQLSNQPQHF. In DNA form, the CDR3 reads TGTGCTAGTGGTTTGGGACAACTTAGCAATCAGCCCCAGCATTTT.

This clone was detected only once. The rearrangement uses TRBV6-4 and TRBJ2-3, with TRBD1 matching over 11 bases. The CDR3 covers 15 residues. Germline V lookup: CDR1 MRHNA, CDR2 SNTAGT. V lost 3 bases to trimming and J lost 5 bases; unmatched junction nucleotides: 4. The CDR3 DNA sequence: TGTGCCAGCAGTGAAGGACAGGGGGCAGTAGATACGCAGTATTTT. It is translated as CASSEGQGAVDTQYF.

This chain connects TRBV18 to TRBJ1-2; D is perhaps TRBD1 (5 bases). The germline CDR1 and CDR2 sequences are KGHSH and LQKENI. The ends were cut back, 3 bases at V and 4 bases at J, with 15 bases in the middle. The CDR3 is 15 amino acids. CDR3: CASSPQPGSPYGYTF. The CDR3 coding sequence is TGTGCCAGCTCACCCCAACCAGGGTCGCCCTATGGCTACACCTTC.

This sequence joins TRBV28 and TRBJ2-7; 12 nucleotides align to TRBD2. Germline trimming cut 7 bases from V and 6 bases from J; bases unmatched to any gene: 13. The length of the CDR3 is 16 residues. CDR1 and CDR2 (germline): MDHEN, SYDVKM. Written as DNA, the CDR3 is TGTGCCAGCATCGGATCTAGCGGGAGGGCCCGGGCCGAGCAGTACTTC. The encoded protein is CASIGSSGRARAEQYF.

J is TRBJ2-7 and V is TRBV4-1, with 14 positions matching TRBD2. V was clipped by 0 bases and J by 3 bases; unmatched bases: 7. This CDR3 is built from 18 residues. Germline V gives CDR1 MGHRA, CDR2 YSYEKL. The CDR3 here is CASSQEGPGLAGVYEQYF. The CDR3 nucleotides read TGCGCCAGCAGCCAAGAGGGCCCGGGACTAGCGGGAGTCTACGAGCAGTACTTC.

This sequence joins TRBV5-6 and TRBJ2-6; no clear D. Germline V gives CDR1 SGHDT, CDR2 YYEEEE. This CDR3 region has 16 residues. The germline V and J ends were trimmed by 2 bases and 2 bases, with 11 bases remaining between them. CDR3 coding DNA: TGTGCCAGCAGCTTTGACATGGGTGCTGGGGCCAACGTCCTGACTTTC. As protein: CASSFDMGAGANVLTF.

This chain connects TRBV7-6 to TRBJ2-3; tentatively, D is TRBD2 (7 bases). The V end lost 5 bases, the J end lost 3 bases, and 18 bases lay between the germline ends. Per germline, CDR1 SGHVS and CDR2 FNYEAQ. This CDR3 spans 16 amino acids. This CDR3 reads CASSLLDRGGTDTQYF. CDR3 sequence (DNA): TGTGCCAGCAGCCTCCTTGATAGGGGGGGAACAGATACGCAGTATTTT.

The J gene is TRBJ2-5, the V gene TRBV7-9, with TRBD1 identical over 10 bases. The J segment lost 5 bases and the V segment lost 3 bases, leaving 12 bases of the junction unmatched. Per the germline V gene, CDR1 is SEHNR and CDR2 is FQNEAQ (reference sequence). This CDR3 spans 17 amino acids. CDR3 amino acids: CASSFGLEDRGRETQYF. CDR3 coding DNA: TGTGCCAGCAGCTTTGGCCTAGAGGACAGGGGGAGGGAGACCCAGTACTTC.

This sequence joins TRBV14 and TRBJ2-7, with 7 bases that match TRBD1. Trimming removed 5 bases from V and 4 bases from J; junction bases left unmatched: 5. Germline V gives CDR1 SGHDN, CDR2 FVKESK. The CDR3 has 13 residues. The CDR3 here is CASSVDRVYEQYF. The CDR3 DNA reads TGTGCCAGCAGCGTCGACAGGGTTTACGAGCAGTACTTC.

The rearrangement links TRBV11-2 to TRBJ2-7; a weak D match, TRBD2 (6 bases). CDR3 length: 16 amino acids. V lost 2 bases, J lost 4 bases, and 18 bases lay in between. Germline V CDR1 and CDR2: SGHAT, FQNNGV. Written as DNA, the CDR3 is TGTGCCAGCAGCTTATTTCCCGGGGGAGTTGATTACGAGCAGTACTTC. Its translation: CASSLFPGGVDYEQYF.

J is TRBJ2-4 and V is TRBV27, with 9 bases lining up with TRBD1. Germline V lookup: CDR1 MNHEY, CDR2 SMNVEV (reference sequence). V gave up 2 bases and J gave up 7 bases; unmatched junction bases: 3. The CDR3 consists of 14 residues. The CDR3 is CASSLDRGWNIQYF. CDR3 sequence (DNA): TGTGCCAGCAGTTTAGACAGGGGGTGGAACATTCAGTACTTC.

The J gene is TRBJ2-7, the V gene TRBV7-2; D is unclear. Germline V CDR1 and CDR2: SGHTA, FQGNSA. Between the trimmed V and J ends, which lost 3 bases and 3 bases, there was a span of 9 bases. There are 13 residues in the CDR3. CDR3 loop: CASSLRTDYEQYV. For the CDR3, the DNA is TGTGCCAGCAGCTTGAGAACCGACTACGAGCAGTACGTC.

The chain combines TRBV7-9 with TRBJ1-2; 7 positions agree with TRBD1. Per germline, CDR1 SEHNR and CDR2 FQNEAQ (reference sequence). The CDR3 length is 15 residues. V trimming: 5 bases; J trimming: 2 bases; junction bases outside the gene matches: 8. CDR3 sequence: CASSPSTGTNYGYTF. The CDR3 bases are TGTGCCAGCAGCCCATCGACAGGGACAAACTATGGCTACACCTTC.

V and J are TRBV6-6 and TRBJ1-5; D is perhaps TRBD1 (5 bases). The germline V and J ends were trimmed by 6 bases and 2 bases, with 14 bases remaining between them. From germline, CDR1 is MNHNY and CDR2 SVGAGI (reference sequence). The CDR3 runs 15 residues. The CDR3 loop reads CASRLGREGNQPQHF. In DNA form, the CDR3 reads TGTGCCAGCAGGTTGGGCAGGGAGGGCAATCAGCCCCAGCATTTT.